The T cell receptor beta chain described here comes from a study of T cell clonality in common variable immunodeficiency. This clone was seen many times. The method was immunoSEQ multiplex PCR; TCRdb's version includes in-frame clones alone and lacks a portion of them. Listed here are tens of thousands of clones without any singletons, the top ten holding more than 1.2%. The sample consisted of peripheral blood mononuclear cells. The TCR comes from a person aged 18 to 70 in good health.

The DNA read from the CDR3 is TGTGCCAGCAGCCTCCTCCGACAGGGTGCAAACACTGAA. Translating it yields CASSLLRQGANTE. From start to end, the CDR3 is CASSLLRQGANTEAFF. V and J are TRBV7-3 and TRBJ1-1; 7 bases map to TRBD1. The CDR3 end lies 3 residues beyond the end of the read and is filled in from the germline J gene. The CDR3 is 16 residues long. The trim removed 5 bases at V and 2 bases at J, leaving 11 bases unmatched. Germline V lookup: CDR1 SGHTA, CDR2 FQGTGA.